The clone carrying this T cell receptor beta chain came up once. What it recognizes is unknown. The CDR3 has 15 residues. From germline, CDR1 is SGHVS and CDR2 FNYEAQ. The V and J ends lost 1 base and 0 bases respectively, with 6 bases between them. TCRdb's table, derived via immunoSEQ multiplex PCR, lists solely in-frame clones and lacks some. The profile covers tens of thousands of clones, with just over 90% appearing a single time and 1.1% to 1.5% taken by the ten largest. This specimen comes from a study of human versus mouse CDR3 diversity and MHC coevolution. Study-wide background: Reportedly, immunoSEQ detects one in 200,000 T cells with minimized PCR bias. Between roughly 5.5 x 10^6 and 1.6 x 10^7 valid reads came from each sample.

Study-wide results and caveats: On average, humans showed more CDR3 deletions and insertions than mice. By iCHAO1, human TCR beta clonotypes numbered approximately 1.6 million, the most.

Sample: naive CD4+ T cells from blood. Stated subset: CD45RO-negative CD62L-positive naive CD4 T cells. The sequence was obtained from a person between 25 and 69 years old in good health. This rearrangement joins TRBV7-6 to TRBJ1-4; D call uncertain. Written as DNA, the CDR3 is TGTGCCAGCAGCTTAGGAGGGACAACTAATGAAAAACTGTTTTTT. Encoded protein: CASSLGGTTNEKLFF.